Presented here are 9 T cell receptor beta chains from one specimen sequenced in a study of follicular helper T cells after annual influenza vaccination. Time point reported: 2015-2016 season, 7 days after influenza vaccination. Data came from immunoSEQ multiplex PCR; TCRdb stores just in-frame clones and leaves some out. Here the sample spans 7,000 or so clones, around 80% being singletons. Specimen: CXCR5- memory CD4+ T cells sorted from blood, collected 7 days after influenza vaccination. These receptors came from an adult who received the influenza vaccine.

This chain uses TRBV9 with TRBJ1-1; D uncertain. CDR1 and CDR2 from the germline V gene are SGDLS and YYNGEE. V lost 4 bases and J 5 bases, leaving 12 bases between the germline ends. CDR3 length equals 13 residues. This CDR3 reads CASSSELETEAFF. In DNA form, the CDR3 reads TGTGCCAGCAGCTCGGAACTGGAGACTGAAGCTTTCTTT.

This clone was seen only a few times. The chain has TRBV7-5 and TRBJ1-5; the table names TRBD1, a call not compared with the DNA. TRBV7-5 is an annotated pseudogene. The CDR3 sequence is 18 residues long. CDR3 sequence (DNA): TGTGCCAGAAGCTCCCCCACACAGGGAAATTGTGACAATCAGCCCCAGCATTTT. It codes for CARSSPTQGNCDNQPQHF.

This chain uses TRBV6-1 with TRBJ1-2; D is unclear. Germline V gives CDR1 MNHNS, CDR2 SASEGT. Deletions cut 0 bases from V and 3 bases from J, with 8 bases between. There are 14 residues in the CDR3. The CDR3 coding sequence is TGTGCCAGCAGTGAAGCATGGACGGACTATGGCTACACCTTC. Its protein product is CASSEAWTDYGYTF.

The chain employs TRBV19 and TRBJ2-1; D perhaps matches TRBD2 (6 bases). V was pared by 5 bases and J by 5 bases, with 16 bases between. From germline, CDR1 is LNHDA and CDR2 SQIVND (reference sequence). The CDR3 runs 15 residues. The CDR3 loop is CASSPPGLDNNEQFF. In nucleotides, the CDR3 is TGTGCCAGTAGTCCCCCGGGACTGGACAACAATGAGCAGTTCTTC.

The genes are TRBV28 and TRBJ2-2, with D maybe TRBD2 (6 bases). The germline V and J ends were trimmed by 8 bases and 5 bases, with 15 bases remaining between them. Germline V gene lookup returns CDR1 MDHEN and CDR2 SYDVKM. The CDR3 runs to 14 residues. The CDR3 bases are TGTGCCAGCGGCAGGAGGGTGTGGACCGGGGAGCTGTTTTTT. It codes for CASGRRVWTGELFF.

This clone appeared a single time. The chain couples TRBV7-2 to TRBJ1-4, with a possible D match to TRBD1 (5 bases). Trimming pared 2 bases from V and 0 bases from J, leaving 10 bases between. Germline V gene sequence: CDR1 SGHTA, CDR2 FQGNSA. This CDR3 contains 16 residues. CDR3 DNA sequence: TGTGCCAGCAGCTTAAGAGGGGCTCCAACTAATGAAAAACTGTTTTTT. Residues: CASSLRGAPTNEKLFF.

This chain uses TRBV29-1 with TRBJ1-4; D gene unclear. The V gene's germline CDR1 is SQVTM and CDR2 ANQGSEA. V lost 0 bases and J 10 bases, leaving 9 bases between the germline ends. This CDR3 spans 12 amino acids. The CDR3 loop reads CSVEDRTLKLFF. The CDR3 DNA follows: TGCAGCGTTGAAGATCGGACCCTAAAACTGTTTTTT.

The CDR3 nucleotides read TGTGCCAGCAGCCCGACTAGCGGGAGATCCGGGGAGCTGTTTTTT. Translation: CASSPTSGRSGELFF. The chain combines TRBV7-2 with TRBJ2-2, with TRBD2 matching over 12 bases. CDR1 is SGHTA and CDR2 is FQGNSA in the germline V gene. CDR3 length equals 15 residues. The V segment lost 5 bases and the J segment 6 bases; nucleotides outside the gene matches: 4.

This clone has just one count. The chain carries TRBV11-2 and TRBJ2-5; 10 nucleotides match TRBD1. V shed 7 bases and J 5 bases; nucleotides not matched to a gene: 10. This CDR3 has 15 residues. The germline CDR1 and CDR2 sequences are SGHAT and FQNNGV. The CDR3 protein is CASKLGQGMLETQYF. For the CDR3, the DNA is TGTGCCAGCAAACTGGGACAGGGGATGTTGGAGACCCAGTACTTC.